This T cell receptor beta chain was observed in a study of chemoradiotherapy in HPV16-positive cancers. Across the whole study: Functional T-cell assays on a couple of HPV16-positive patients' cells defined candidate HPV-specific clones and common TCR motifs. Study-level results: Candidate HPV-specific clones and E7-related TCR motifs grew in tumor during treatment. Only two HPV16-positive patients supplied the functional HPV-specificity definition. For HPV16-positive patients, expanding HPV-responsive T cells associated with longer recurrence-free survival.

Trimming cost V 1 base and J 12 bases; bases outside gene matches: 8. Germline V gene data show CDR1 as WSHSY and CDR2 as SAAADI. CDR3 length: 15 amino acids. In the case of this clone: Antigen specificity is unknown.

Repertoires were generated with immunoSEQ multiplex PCR, while TCRdb's copy carries only in-frame clones and drops some. The data contain about 15,000 clones, approximately 75% of them singletons. The sample here was taken from a patient who underwent chemoradiotherapy. J is TRBJ2-1 and V is TRBV10-2, with 11 positions matching TRBD2. The source is a human donor with HPV-associated anogenital cancer. CDR3 region: CASSEFTSGRKRQFF. The CDR3 DNA reads TGCGCCAGCAGTGAGTTCACTAGCGGGAGAAAGCGGCAGTTCTTC.